These T cell receptor beta chains were read from a single sample in a study of cytomegalovirus exposure and HLA in healthy donors. Clones were sequenced by immunoSEQ multiplex PCR, and TCRdb holds only the in-frame ones, with some missing. Altogether fewer than 90,000 clones are present, roughly 84% being singletons, with the ten largest covering 12%. Source material: PBMCs. Source of these receptors: a woman aged 18-29 years in good health and CMV-seropositive. CDR3s include the opening cysteine and the closing phenylalanine or tryptophan. Each record gives: D gene, J gene, V gene, clone size, CDR3 protein, CDR3 DNA. D genes are given only for firm matches. Clone sizes are given selectively: once, few, many, or a class where the clone is expanded.

TRBD1 | TRBJ2-7 | TRBV27 | few | CASSLSAPGQPYEQYF | TGTGCCAGCAGTTTGTCGGCCCCGGGACAGCCCTACGAGCAGTACTTC
NA | TRBJ1-2 | TRBV6-5 | NA | CASSPPTGNYGYTF | TGTGCCAGCAGCCCCCCCACAGGCAACTATGGCTACACCTTC
TRBD1 | TRBJ1-2 | TRBV19 | few | CATLGQGYGYTF | TGTGCCACCCTAGGACAGGGGTATGGCTACACCTTC
NA | TRBJ2-4 | TRBV5-1 | NA | CASSLGQNLAKNIQYF | TGCGCCAGCAGCTTAGGACAGAACCTAGCCAAAAACATTCAGTACTTC
NA | TRBJ2-5 | TRBV29-1 | NA | CSVVWASETQYF | TGCAGCGTTGTATGGGCTTCAGAGACCCAGTACTTC
NA | TRBJ2-7 | TRBV11-3 | NA | CASSLDATYEQYF | TGTGCCAGCAGCTTAGACGCTACCTACGAGCAGTACTTC
TRBD1 | TRBJ1-5 | TRBV15 | NA | CATYLLGRDRVVSNQPQHF | TGTGCCACCTATCTACTAGGACGGGACAGGGTAGTTAGCAATCAGCCCCAGCATTTT
TRBD1 | TRBJ1-6 | TRBV12-5 | once | CASGLGNGRDRRTSSYNSPLHF | TGTGCTAGTGGTTTGGGAAACGGCCGGGACAGGCGAACTAGCTCCTATAATTCACCCCTCCACTTT
TRBD2 | TRBJ2-1 | TRBV5-1 | NA | CASSTRTSGDYNEQFF | TGCGCCAGCAGCACACGGACTAGCGGGGACTACAATGAGCAGTTCTTC
TRBD1 | TRBJ1-1 | TRBV30 | NA | CAGRTGRITEAFF | TGTGCCGGTCGGACAGGGAGAATCACTGAAGCTTTCTTT
NA | TRBJ2-7 | TRBV18 | NA | CASSPTGDEQYF | TGTGCCAGCTCACCAACCGGGGACGAGCAGTACTTC
NA | TRBJ1-5 | TRBV5-1 | few | CASSLDSNNQPQHF | TGCGCCAGCAGCTTGGACAGTAACAATCAGCCCCAGCATTTT